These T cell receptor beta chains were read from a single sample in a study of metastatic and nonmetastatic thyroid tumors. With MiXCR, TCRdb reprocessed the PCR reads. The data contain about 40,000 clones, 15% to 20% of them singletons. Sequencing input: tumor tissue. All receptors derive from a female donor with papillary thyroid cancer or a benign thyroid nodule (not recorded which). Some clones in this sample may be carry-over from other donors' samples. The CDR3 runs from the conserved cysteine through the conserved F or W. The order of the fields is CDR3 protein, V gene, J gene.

CSARDLGLVGGPQHF	TRBV20-1	TRBJ1-5
CASSRFFSGANVLTF	TRBV6-2/TRBV6-3	TRBJ2-6
CASSSGQGFEKLFF	TRBV5-1	TRBJ1-4
CASSSAGLVNQPQHF	TRBV27	TRBJ1-5
CASSPRTGGQPQHF	TRBV7-9	TRBJ1-5
CASSSGNRGQPQHF	TRBV3-1	TRBJ1-5
CASTFKGINQPQHF	TRBV6-2/TRBV6-3	TRBJ1-5
CSARAGTANTGELFF	TRBV20-1	TRBJ2-2
CASTRQLNQPQHF	TRBV6-1	TRBJ1-5
CSASLREARDTQYF	TRBV20-1	TRBJ2-3
CASSENGGWGPGETQYF	TRBV25-1	TRBJ2-5
CASSPWYKFYGYTF	TRBV28	TRBJ1-2
CASSVFSASGSGELFF	TRBV25-1	TRBJ2-2
CSAHTGVRETQYF	TRBV20-1	TRBJ2-5
CASMAVMGTEAFF	TRBV19	TRBJ1-1
CSAEDRRTDTQYF	TRBV20-1	TRBJ2-3
CATSSGTDYGYTF	TRBV15	TRBJ1-2
CASLDRPYGYTF	TRBV2	TRBJ1-2
CASSMQRILTGNTIYF	TRBV19	TRBJ1-3
CASSPREGFRNSPLHF	TRBV18	TRBJ1-6
CASSRTTGQLNTEAFF	TRBV28	TRBJ1-1
CASMGQGIYVYTF	TRBV28	TRBJ1-2
CASSSSGTSGYEQYF	TRBV11-1	TRBJ2-7
CAASGQGAMSYEQYF	TRBV28	TRBJ2-7
CASSRGQGPFTEAFF	TRBV14	TRBJ1-1
CASSLRNRVHEQYF	TRBV12-3/TRBV12-4	TRBJ2-7
CAWSARGVDGYTF	TRBV30	TRBJ1-2
CASSRSGSSPLHF	TRBV19	TRBJ1-6
CVSSQEATPQWYAGQYF	TRBV4-2	TRBJ2-7